These 15 T cell receptor beta chains came from one sample sequenced in a study of T cells in tuberculosis. The protocol was immunoSEQ multiplex PCR, while the TCRdb copy is restricted to in-frame clones and leaves out a portion. Of about 43,000 clones in the sample, 95% were seen once. Sequenced input: PBMCs. The origin of the receptors is a donor aged 10-30 years with latent tuberculosis or without tuberculosis infection.

This clone was observed a single time. The CDR3 sequence is CASSSRPTGGGQPQHF. In DNA, the CDR3 is TGTGCCAGCAGTTCAAGACCTACAGGGGGCGGACAGCCCCAGCATTTT. The genes are TRBV6-5 and TRBJ1-5, with 9 bases fitting TRBD1. CDR1 is MNHEY, CDR2 SVGAGI, per germline. V lost 4 bases and J lost 7; bases outside the gene matches: 11. This CDR3 spans 16 amino acids.

Notes on this clone: One end of the junction fails to match germline, which may point to a read error. The gene calls are TRBV11-1 and TRBJ2-1; D is ambiguous. Per germline, CDR1 SGHAT and CDR2 FQDESV (reference sequence). The length of the CDR3 is 11 residues. The CDR3 sequence: CASSSDNEQFF. The CDR3 DNA is TGTGCCAGCAGCTCCGACAATGAGCAGTTCTTC. Full variable domain (remainder filled in from reference TRBV11-1 and TRBJ2-1): EAEVAQSPRYKITEKSQAVAFWCDPISGHATLYWYRQILGQGPELLVQFQDESVVDDSQLPKDRFSAERLKGVDSTLKIQPAELGDSAMYLCASSSDNEQFFGPGTRLTVL.

V is TRBV27 and J is TRBJ1-2, with 11 bases fitting TRBD1. V trimming: 4 bases; J trimming: 12 bases; junction bases outside the gene matches: 10. This CDR3 is 14 amino acids long. Germline values: CDR1 MNHEY, CDR2 SMNVEV (reference sequence). The CDR3 spells CASSSSGTGGKDTF. DNA for the CDR3: TGTGCCAGCAGTTCGTCCGGGACAGGGGGAAAAGACACCTTC.

The rearrangement uses TRBV25-1 and TRBJ2-2; 13 bases align to TRBD2. This CDR3 is 18 amino acids long. Trimming cost V 3 bases and J 0 bases; bases outside gene matches: 4. Germline-derived CDR1 and CDR2 are MGHDK and SYGVNS. The CDR3 DNA follows: TGTGCCAGCAGTGATACTAGCGGGGGGGCAACGAACACCGGGGAGCTGTTTTTT. It yields the protein CASSDTSGGATNTGELFF.

The genes are TRBV18 and TRBJ1-1; the match to TRBD1 covers 10 bases. Germline V gene data show CDR1 as KGHSH and CDR2 as LQKENI. The CDR3 length is 15 residues. J was trimmed by 1 base and V by 5 bases; bases with no gene match: 4. CDR3 protein: CASSGQGERNTEAFF. As DNA, the CDR3 is TGTGCCAGCTCAGGACAGGGGGAGAGGAACACTGAAGCTTTCTTT.

V is TRBV16 and J is TRBJ1-2; 9 bases agree with TRBD1. This CDR3 contains 16 residues. CDR1 is KGHSY, CDR2 FQNENV, per germline. J gave up 7 bases and V 1 base, and 10 bases lay outside the gene matches. Here the CDR3 DNA reads TGTGCCAGCAGCCAATTTCTTAGGGGACAGGGACGTGGCTACACCTTC. Translated, it gives CASSQFLRGQGRGYTF. Filled out from reference TRBV16 and TRBJ1-2, the complete variable domain reads GEEVAQTPKHLVRGEGQKAKLYCAPIKGHSYVFWYQQVLKNEFKFLISFQNENVFDETGMPKERFSAKCLPNSPCSLEIQATKLEDSAVYFCASSQFLRGQGRGYTFGSGTRLTVV.

The rearrangement links TRBV2 to TRBJ2-2; the D gene is possibly TRBD1 (5 bases). V was clipped by 6 bases and J by 4 bases, with 9 bases between them. The CDR3 totals 13 residues. From germline, CDR1 is SNHLY and CDR2 FYNNEI. CDR3 coding DNA: TGTGCCAGCAGGGGGCGTAGCACCGGGGAGCTGTTTTTT. Translating gives CASRGRSTGELFF. The full variable domain, its missing parts supplied by reference TRBV2 and TRBJ2-2, is EPEVTQTPSHQVTQMGQEVILRCVPISNHLYFYWYRQILGQKVEFLVSFYNNEISEKSEIFDDQFSVERPDGSNFTLKIRSTKLEDSAMYFCASRGRSTGELFFGEGSRLTVL.

J is TRBJ1-2 and V is TRBV6-1; possible D gene TRBD1, 5 bases. This CDR3 has 13 amino acids. Per the germline V gene, CDR1 is MNHNS and CDR2 is SASEGT. With 8 bases removed from V and 5 bases from J, the gap between germline ends came to 15 bases. The CDR3 DNA follows: TGTGCCAGCTCAGATCGGGGGGTTTATGGCTACACCTTC. It codes for CASSDRGVYGYTF.

The chain employs TRBV10-2 and TRBJ1-6; no firm D call. Trimming took 1 base from V and 9 from J, leaving 10 bases between them. The CDR3 is 14 amino acids. Germline V lookup: CDR1 WSHSY, CDR2 SAAADI. DNA of the CDR3: TGCGCCAGCAGTGAGTGGGTGGGCTCTTCACCCCTCCACTTT. This sequence encodes CASSEWVGSSPLHF.

The chain has TRBV2 and TRBJ2-3; D not certain. V gave up 8 bases and J gave up 0 bases, with 15 bases separating them. From germline, CDR1 is SNHLY and CDR2 FYNNEI. The CDR3 extends over 15 amino acids. CDR3 region: CASSGLSRSTDTQYF. CDR3 nucleotide sequence: TGTGCCAGCTCGGGTCTCAGTCGGAGCACAGATACGCAGTATTTT.

This chain connects TRBV7-2 to TRBJ1-1, with D possibly TRBD1 on 5 matching bases. V lost 2 bases and J lost 4, with 14 bases in between. The CDR3 has 15 residues. The germline CDR1 and CDR2 sequences are SGHTA and FQGNSA. In nucleotides, the CDR3 is TGTGCCAGCAGCTTACTCGAGGACAATCCCACTGAAGCTTTCTTT. This translates into CASSLLEDNPTEAFF. Full variable domain (outside the CDR3, taken from reference TRBV7-2 and TRBJ1-1): GAGVSQSPSNKVTEKGKDVELRCDPISGHTALYWYRQSLGQGLEFLIYFQGNSAPDKSGLPSDRFSAERTGGSVSTLTIQRTQQEDSAVYLCASSLLEDNPTEAFFGQGTRLTVV.

The CDR3 is CASSDRDRGIYGYTF. CDR3 DNA sequence: TGTGCCAGCAGCGACCGGGACAGGGGTATCTATGGCTACACCTTC. The chain uses TRBV9 and TRBJ1-2; TRBD1 aligns across 10 bases. Germline CDR1 and CDR2: SGDLS and YYNGEE. V was pared by 3 bases and J by 4 bases, with 6 bases of the junction left unmatched. The CDR3 sequence is 15 residues long.

Here the CDR3 reads CASSQIGDSPSEAFF. DNA of the CDR3: TGTGCCAGCAGCCAGATAGGGGACAGCCCGAGTGAAGCTTTCTTT. The gene calls are TRBV25-1 and TRBJ1-1, with 7 bases fitting TRBD1. After removal of 6 bases from V and 7 bases from J, the junction contained 14 bases not matched to a gene. Germline values: CDR1 MGHDK, CDR2 SYGVNS. The CDR3 has 15 residues.

This chain links TRBV30 with TRBJ1-2; possible D gene TRBD1, 6 bases. V shed 2 bases and J shed 0 bases, with 10 bases lying between them. Germline assignment: CDR1 GTSNPN and CDR2 SVGIG (reference sequence). The CDR3 is 14 residues long. The chain's CDR3 is CAWSKDRTNYGYTF. Here the CDR3 DNA reads TGTGCCTGGAGTAAGGACAGAACTAACTATGGCTACACCTTC.

The gene calls are TRBV11-2 and TRBJ1-6; TRBD1 matches at 7 bases. CDR1 and CDR2 (germline): SGHAT, FQNNGV. This CDR3 is 14 amino acids long. V dropped 6 bases and J dropped 9; count of bases not matched to a gene: 8. For the CDR3, the DNA is TGTGCCAGCAGTCTCCGGGACAGCCGTTCACCCCTCCACTTT. Amino acids: CASSLRDSRSPLHF.